The 32 T cell receptor beta chains in this list originate from one sample, sequenced in a study of cytomegalovirus exposure and HLA in healthy donors (dated by TCRdb to about 2017). To prepare the library, the immunoSEQ multiplex PCR assay was applied. A mixture of 60 forward primers for TCR Vbeta segments and 13 reverse primers for TCR Jbeta segments was used in the multiplex PCR. The clones in this table, taken by TCRdb from immuneACCESS, are in-frame only. Not every clone is retained; where verified, under half of the shortfall comes from an unresolved V gene, and the cause of the rest is unknown. The sample table records 150,000 to 200,000 clones; 70% of these occur just once. The ten most abundant clones make up approximately 5% of the sample. The sample was PBMCs. The receptors originated from a man aged 18 to 29 in good health and CMV-seropositive.

The genes are TRBV2 and TRBJ2-7, with TRBD1 matching 10 bases. The CDR3 spans 15 residues. Germline V gives CDR1 SNHLY, CDR2 FYNNEI. Trimming took 1 base from V and 7 from J; bases not matched to a gene: 7. CDR3 in DNA: TGTGCCAGCAGTGAAGGGGGGGACAGGGGACGGGAGCAGTACGTC. It encodes CASSEGGDRGREQYV.

As regards this clone: Germline and junction disagree at one end, which may indicate a read error. The CDR3 DNA reads as TGTGCTAGCAGCCAGACGGGGGGGCGCCAAGAGACCCAGTACTTC. It codes for CASSQTGGRQETQYF. The V and J genes are TRBV7-7 and TRBJ2-5; 8 bases are shared with TRBD2. In germline, CDR1 is SSHAT, CDR2 FNYEAQ (reference sequence). The CDR3 is 15 residues long.

The V gene is TRBV5-1, the J gene TRBJ2-7; D ambiguous. The CDR3 contains 15 residues. Germline CDR1 reads SGHRS; CDR2 reads YFSETQ. Trimming stripped 0 bases from V and 7 bases from J, with 17 bases between. CDR3 DNA sequence: TGCGCCAGCAGCTTGGGTCGCGAGCTAAGTCGGGAGCAGTACGTC. Translating gives CASSLGRELSREQYV.

This chain uses TRBV5-6 with TRBJ2-1, with 10 positions matching TRBD2. The germline CDR1 and CDR2 sequences are SGHDT and YYEEEE. CDR3 length equals 15 residues. V shed 5 bases, J shed 9 bases, and the junction held 11 bases outside the gene matches. For the CDR3, the DNA is TGTGCCAGCAGGTCTCTCAGCGGGAGGGCCGGTGAGCAGTTCTTC. It is translated as CASRSLSGRAGEQFF.

This clone was detected only once. This CDR3 reads CASSLWDRDNEQFF. The CDR3 region has the DNA TGCGCCAGCAGCTTGTGGGACAGGGACAATGAGCAGTTCTTC. The J gene is TRBJ2-1, the V gene TRBV5-1; 9 bases are shared with TRBD1. V lost 1 base to trimming and J lost 5 bases; unmatched junction nucleotides: 1. The CDR3 extends over 14 amino acids. CDR1 and CDR2 (germline): SGHRS, YFSETQ.

This clone was found a few times. The chain couples TRBV28 to TRBJ2-5; possible D gene TRBD1, 6 bases. V gave up 4 bases and J gave up 3 bases, with 27 bases separating them. CDR1 is MDHEN, CDR2 SYDVKM, per germline. The CDR3 has 19 residues. CDR3 sequence: CASSSYSSRDNLWEETQYF. The DNA for the CDR3 is TGTGCCAGCAGTTCCTACTCAAGCCGGGACAACCTTTGGGAAGAGACCCAGTACTTC.

The rearrangement links TRBV5-6 to TRBJ2-5, with no clear D. The CDR3 length is 13 residues. Germline V CDR1 and CDR2: SGHDT, YYEEEE. V lost 3 bases to trimming and J lost 5 bases, with 11 bases between them. This CDR3 reads CASSSVARETQYF. DNA of the CDR3: TGTGCCAGCAGCTCGGTCGCCCGGGAGACCCAGTACTTC.

This rearrangement joins TRBV6-1 to TRBJ1-2; D is possibly TRBD1 (5 bases). CDR1 is MNHNS and CDR2 is SASEGT in the germline V gene. V lost 4 bases, J lost 4 bases, and 13 bases lay in between. This CDR3 region has 14 residues. CDR3 loop: CASSGLTVLYGYTF. CDR3 nucleotide sequence: TGTGCCAGCAGTGGGTTGACAGTGCTCTATGGCTACACCTTC.

CDR3 in amino acids: CASGGIAAQETQYF. The CDR3 DNA reads as TGTGCCAGCGGCGGGATAGCGGCACAAGAGACCCAGTACTTC. The rearrangement links TRBV5-4 to TRBJ2-5, with TRBD2 as a possible D gene (6 bases). Germline CDR1 SGHNT, CDR2 YYREEE (reference sequence). The V and J ends lost 7 bases and 2 bases respectively, with 15 bases between them. This CDR3 has 14 amino acids.

This clone came up once. The chain recombines TRBV28 with TRBJ2-7, with 8 bases that match TRBD1. V shed 5 bases and J 0 bases; nucleotides not matched to a gene: 6. Germline CDR1 is MDHEN and CDR2 is SYDVKM. The CDR3 runs to 15 residues. The CDR3 DNA reads TGTGCCAGCAGTATCGGGACAGGTTACTCCTACGAGCAGTACGTC. Protein sequence: CASSIGTGYSYEQYV.

The V and J genes are TRBV5-1 and TRBJ1-1; D possibly corresponds to TRBD1 (5 bases). Trimming took off 4 bases at V and 2 bases at J, with 12 bases between the two ends. Germline V gene sequence: CDR1 SGHRS, CDR2 YFSETQ. The CDR3 length is 14 residues. CDR3 in DNA: TGCGCCAGCAGCACCGACAGACCAAACACTGAAGCTTTCTTT. Protein: CASSTDRPNTEAFF.

The V gene is TRBV28, the J gene TRBJ1-2; D call uncertain. Germline values: CDR1 MDHEN, CDR2 SYDVKM. Trimming stripped 6 bases from V and 6 bases from J, with 14 bases between. CDR3 size: 13 residues. The CDR3 sequence is CASRRTKVDGYTF. In nucleotides, the CDR3 is TGTGCCAGCAGGAGAACTAAGGTCGATGGCTACACCTTC.

The rearrangement uses TRBV2 and TRBJ1-2, with D unresolved. V was shortened by 7 bases and J by 8 bases, with 11 bases between the two germline ends. CDR1 and CDR2 from the germline V gene are SNHLY and FYNNEI. This CDR3 is 11 amino acids long. CDR3 sequence reads: CASKAQAGYTF. For the CDR3, the DNA is TGTGCCAGCAAAGCCCAGGCGGGCTACACCTTC.

The chain employs TRBV5-4 and TRBJ1-1, with 9 bases lining up with TRBD1. The CDR3 spans 14 residues. The junction had 7 bases not matched to a gene; V was cut back by 6 bases and J by 4 bases. CDR1 SGHNT and CDR2 YYREEE come from the germline V gene (reference sequence). This CDR3 is CASKRQGDGTEAFF. The CDR3 DNA sequence: TGTGCCAGCAAGAGACAGGGGGACGGCACTGAAGCTTTCTTT.

This clone was detected only a few times. The rearrangement joins TRBV5-4 to TRBJ1-1; 7 nucleotides line up with TRBD1. This CDR3 comprises 13 residues. The germline gives CDR1 SGHNT, CDR2 YYREEE (reference sequence). The junction had 3 bases not matched to a gene; V was cut back by 0 bases and J by 7 bases. This CDR3 is CASSLERDSEAFF. The CDR3 nucleotides read TGTGCCAGCAGCTTGGAGAGGGACAGTGAAGCTTTCTTT.

The rearrangement uses TRBV4-1 and TRBJ2-2; tentative D call: TRBD1 (5 bases). Germline V gene data show CDR1 as MGHRA and CDR2 as YSYEKL. This CDR3 has 15 residues. V was shortened by 2 bases and J by 6 bases, with 13 bases between the two germline ends. The CDR3 loop reads CASSQLRQGSGELFF. The CDR3 DNA sequence: TGCGCCAGCAGCCAACTACGTCAGGGCTCCGGGGAGCTGTTTTTT.

This clone was picked up a small number of times. The chain links TRBV2 to TRBJ2-3; D not certain. The V gene's germline CDR1 is SNHLY and CDR2 FYNNEI. The CDR3 is 13 residues long. With 5 bases removed from V and 5 bases from J, the gap between germline ends came to 11 bases. CDR3 region: CASSTERGDTQYF. CDR3 nucleotide sequence: TGTGCCAGCAGTACTGAAAGAGGAGATACGCAGTATTTT.

This chain connects TRBV7-8 to TRBJ2-3, with D possibly TRBD2 on 6 matching bases. The CDR3 consists of 15 residues. CDR1 is SGHVS and CDR2 is FQNEAQ in the germline V gene. V shed 2 bases and J shed 5 bases, with 14 bases lying between them. CDR3 in DNA: TGTGCCAGCAGCTTAAGGCGCCACGGGGGAGATACGCAGTATTTT. It yields the protein CASSLRRHGGDTQYF.

The gene calls are TRBV9 and TRBJ1-5, with a possible D match to TRBD1 (5 bases). The germline gives CDR1 SGDLS, CDR2 YYNGEE. This CDR3 has 14 amino acids. Trimming took off 8 bases at V and 0 bases at J, with 12 bases between the two ends. The CDR3 spells CARLGGYSNQPQHF. In nucleotides, the CDR3 is TGTGCCAGGCTGGGGGGTTATAGCAATCAGCCCCAGCATTTT. Complete variable domain (other parts from reference TRBV9 and TRBJ1-5): DSGVTQTPKHLITATGQRVTLRCSPRSGDLSVYWYQQSLDQGLQFLIQYYNGEERAKGNILERFSAQQFPDLHSELNLSSLELGDSALYFCARLGGYSNQPQHFGDGTRLSIL.

The chain combines TRBV6-1 with TRBJ2-3, with TRBD2 identical over 14 bases. V lost 8 bases, J lost 5 bases, and 6 bases stayed unmatched. This CDR3 is built from 15 residues. Germline V gives CDR1 MNHNS, CDR2 SASEGT. This chain's CDR3 is CASGRLAGGVDTQYF. CDR3 in DNA: TGTGCCAGCGGCAGACTAGCGGGGGGGGTAGATACGCAGTATTTT.

There are a few counts of this clone. The chain links TRBV6-5 to TRBJ1-1; D is unclear. The V end lost 0 bases, the J end lost 0 bases, and 8 bases lay between the germline ends. The CDR3 length is 15 residues. Germline V CDR1 and CDR2: MNHEY, SVGAGI. DNA of the CDR3: TGTGCCAGCAGTTACTCGAAGGAGGTGAACACTGAAGCTTTCTTT. This sequence encodes CASSYSKEVNTEAFF.

The chain recombines TRBV7-9 with TRBJ2-2; tentative D call: TRBD1 (7 bases). CDR3 length: 16 amino acids. Per germline, CDR1 SEHNR and CDR2 FQNEAQ (reference sequence). The V and J ends lost 4 bases and 7 bases respectively, with 19 bases between them. The CDR3 protein is CASSSGARTGIGELFF. For the CDR3, the DNA is TGTGCCAGCAGCTCGGGGGCTCGGACAGGCATCGGGGAGCTGTTTTTT.

A few counts support this clone. The chain carries TRBV5-6 and TRBJ1-1, with 10 nucleotides matching TRBD1. The junction had 9 bases not matched to a gene; V was cut back by 4 bases and J by 3 bases. Germline loops: CDR1 SGHDT, CDR2 YYEEEE. CDR3 length: 16 amino acids. The CDR3 nucleotides are TGTGCCAGCAGCAAGGGACAGGGGACGGTAGACACTGAAGCTTTCTTT. It yields the protein CASSKGQGTVDTEAFF.

V and J are TRBV6-1 and TRBJ2-2, with 7 bases lining up with TRBD2. With 4 bases clipped from V and 3 bases from J, the junction kept 14 bases outside the gene matches. This CDR3 has 18 amino acids. Looked up from germline, CDR1 is MNHNS and CDR2 is SASEGT. Here the CDR3 DNA reads TGTGCCAGCAGTGCATTACTACCCCTAGCGGACTACACCGGGGAGCTGTTTTTT. This translates into CASSALLPLADYTGELFF.

A few counts support this clone. The rearrangement joins TRBV2 to TRBJ2-1; 11 bases line up with TRBD2. The germline V gene encodes CDR1 SNHLY and CDR2 FYNNEI. The length of the CDR3 is 17 residues. After removal of 3 bases from V and 7 bases from J, the junction contained 11 bases not matched to a gene. CDR3 protein: CASSDPGLAGAINEQFF. CDR3 nucleotides: TGTGCCAGCAGTGATCCCGGACTAGCGGGTGCCATAAATGAGCAGTTCTTC.

The chain is built from TRBV19 and TRBJ2-1; the D gene is possibly TRBD2 (6 bases). Germline V CDR1 and CDR2: LNHDA, SQIVND (reference sequence). CDR3 size: 14 residues. Trimming stripped 2 bases from V and 4 bases from J, with 9 bases between. As DNA, the CDR3 is TGTGCCAGTAGTATAACCGGGGGATACAATGAGCAGTTCTTC. Translating it yields CASSITGGYNEQFF.

This clone came up once. This chain links TRBV7-2 with TRBJ1-5; a possible D gene is TRBD1 (5 bases). There are 14 residues in the CDR3. The V gene's germline CDR1 is SGHTA and CDR2 FQGNSA. V was cut by 2 bases and J by 9 bases, with 14 bases left in between. CDR3 DNA sequence: TGTGCCAGCAGCTTAAGGGAACAGGCCGGGCCCCAGCATTTT. Translating gives CASSLREQAGPQHF. The full variable domain, rest sourced from reference TRBV7-2 and TRBJ1-5, is GAGVSQSPSNKVTEKGKDVELRCDPISGHTALYWYRQSLGQGLEFLIYFQGNSAPDKSGLPSDRFSAERTGGSVSTLTIQRTQQEDSAVYLCASSLREQAGPQHFGDGTRLSIL.

This clone appeared a single time. The chain is built from TRBV5-1 and TRBJ1-1, with a possible D match to TRBD1 (5 bases). The germline V and J ends were trimmed by 2 bases and 6 bases, with 14 bases remaining between them. The CDR3 is 14 residues long. CDR1 SGHRS and CDR2 YFSETQ come from the germline V gene. The CDR3 bases are TGCGCCAGCAGCTTCTTAGGGGTTGGAGCTGAAGCTTTCTTT. Amino acids: CASSFLGVGAEAFF.

The rearrangement uses TRBV5-1 and TRBJ1-2; the match to TRBD1 covers 7 bases. The CDR3 is 13 residues long. V lost 5 bases, J lost 4 bases, and 5 bases stayed unmatched. Germline V lookup: CDR1 SGHRS, CDR2 YFSETQ. The CDR3 sequence is CASSLTGVYGYTF. The CDR3 DNA follows: TGCGCCAGCAGTCTCACAGGGGTCTATGGCTACACCTTC.

In its sample, this clone was seen once. The chain links TRBV21-1 to TRBJ2-5; the tabulated D call, TRBD1, remains unverified against the DNA. TRBV21-1 is flagged as a pseudogene. The CDR3 runs 13 residues. In nucleotides, the CDR3 is TGTGCCAGCCGAAAACAGGGTCTAGAGACCCAGTACTTC. Translation: CASRKQGLETQYF.

This clone was observed a single time. This chain links TRBV7-2 with TRBJ2-3; weak D call: TRBD2 (7 bases). Trimming cost V 3 bases and J 3 bases, with 13 bases left between them. The CDR3 contains 15 residues. CDR1 SGHTA and CDR2 FQGNSA come from the germline V gene. CDR3 in DNA: TGTGCCAGCAGCTTTACGGGGGGCAGTACAGATACGCAGTATTTT. Its protein is CASSFTGGSTDTQYF.

This clone came up a few times. The junction and the germline gene differ at one end; a read error may be behind it. The sample carries other DNA sequences with the same CDR3. V usage is TRBV19 and J usage is TRBJ2-2; tentatively, D is TRBD1 (5 bases). Germline V gene data show CDR1 as LNHDA and CDR2 as SQIVND (reference sequence). CDR3 length: 16 residues. The CDR3 region is CASSTRTLRDTGELFF. CDR3 bases: TGTGCCAGCAGTACTCGGACACTTAGGGACACCGGGGAGCTGTTTTTT.